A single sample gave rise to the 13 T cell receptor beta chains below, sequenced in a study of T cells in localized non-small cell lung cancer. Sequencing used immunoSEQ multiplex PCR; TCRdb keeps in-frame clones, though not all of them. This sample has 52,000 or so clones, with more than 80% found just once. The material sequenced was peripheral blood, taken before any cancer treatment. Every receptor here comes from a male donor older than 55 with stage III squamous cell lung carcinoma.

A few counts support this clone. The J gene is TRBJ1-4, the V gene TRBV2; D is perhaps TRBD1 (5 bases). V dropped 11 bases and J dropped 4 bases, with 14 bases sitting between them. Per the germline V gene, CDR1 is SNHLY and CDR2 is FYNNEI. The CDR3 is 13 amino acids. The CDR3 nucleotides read TGTGCCGCTCAAGGGGAACTTAATGAAAAACTGTTTTTT. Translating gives CAAQGELNEKLFF.

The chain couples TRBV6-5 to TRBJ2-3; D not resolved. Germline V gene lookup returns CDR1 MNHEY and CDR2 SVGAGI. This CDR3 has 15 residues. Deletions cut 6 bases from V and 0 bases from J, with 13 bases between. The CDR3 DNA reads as TGTGCCAGCAGCCGCGAGCGACGGAGCACAGATACGCAGTATTTT. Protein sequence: CASSRERRSTDTQYF.

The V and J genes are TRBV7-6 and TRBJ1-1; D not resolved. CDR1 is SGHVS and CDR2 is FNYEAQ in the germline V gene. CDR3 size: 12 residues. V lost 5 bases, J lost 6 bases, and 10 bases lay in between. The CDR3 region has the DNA TGTGCCAGCAGCCCGGGGTATCCTGAAGCTTTCTTT. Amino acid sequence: CASSPGYPEAFF.

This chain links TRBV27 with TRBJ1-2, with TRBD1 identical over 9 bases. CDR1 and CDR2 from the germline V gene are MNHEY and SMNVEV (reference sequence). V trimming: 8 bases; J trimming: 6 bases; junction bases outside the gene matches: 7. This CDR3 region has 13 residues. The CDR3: CASGEDRGHGYTF. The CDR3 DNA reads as TGTGCCAGCGGCGAGGACAGGGGTCATGGCTACACCTTC.

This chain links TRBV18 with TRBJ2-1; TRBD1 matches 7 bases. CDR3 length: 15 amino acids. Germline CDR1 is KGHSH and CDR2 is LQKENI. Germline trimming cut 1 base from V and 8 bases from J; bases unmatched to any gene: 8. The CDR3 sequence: CASSPRTGARDEQFF. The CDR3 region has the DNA TGTGCCAGCTCACCACGGACAGGAGCCAGGGATGAGCAGTTCTTC.

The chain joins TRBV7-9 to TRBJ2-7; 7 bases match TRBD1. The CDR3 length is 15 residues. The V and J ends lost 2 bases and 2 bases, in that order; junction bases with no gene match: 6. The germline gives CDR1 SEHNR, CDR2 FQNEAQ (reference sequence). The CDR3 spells CASSLRGGQPYEQYF. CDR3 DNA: TGTGCCAGCAGCTTACGTGGGGGACAGCCCTACGAGCAGTACTTC.

The CDR3 is CASSAQGLPNTEAFF. CDR3 bases: TGTGCCAGCAGTGCACAGGGGCTCCCGAACACTGAAGCTTTCTTT. The genes are TRBV27 and TRBJ1-1; TRBD1 matches at 7 bases. The ends lost 5 bases at V and 1 base at J; junction bases unmatched: 7. Per germline, CDR1 MNHEY and CDR2 SMNVEV (reference sequence). The CDR3 loop spans 15 amino acids.

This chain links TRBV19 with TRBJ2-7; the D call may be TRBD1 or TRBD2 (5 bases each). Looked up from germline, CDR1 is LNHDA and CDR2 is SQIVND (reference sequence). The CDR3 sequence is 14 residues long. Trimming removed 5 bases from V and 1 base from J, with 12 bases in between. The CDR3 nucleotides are TGTGCCAGTAGTGTAGGGACGGTGTCCTACGAGCAGTACTTC. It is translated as CASSVGTVSYEQYF.

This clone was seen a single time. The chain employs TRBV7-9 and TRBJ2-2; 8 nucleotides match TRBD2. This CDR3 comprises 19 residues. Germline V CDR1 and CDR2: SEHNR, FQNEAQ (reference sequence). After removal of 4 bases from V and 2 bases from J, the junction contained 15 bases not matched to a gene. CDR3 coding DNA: TGTGCCAGCAGCTCCCTCGGGGCTAGCGGGCGCCCTAACACCGGGGAGCTGTTTTTT. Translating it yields CASSSLGASGRPNTGELFF. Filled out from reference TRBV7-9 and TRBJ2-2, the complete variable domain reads DTGVSQNPRHKITKRGQNVTFRCDPISEHNRLYWYRQTLGQGPEFLTYFQNEAQLEKSRLLSDRFSAERPKGSFSTLEIQRTEQGDSAMYLCASSSLGASGRPNTGELFFGEGSRLTVL.

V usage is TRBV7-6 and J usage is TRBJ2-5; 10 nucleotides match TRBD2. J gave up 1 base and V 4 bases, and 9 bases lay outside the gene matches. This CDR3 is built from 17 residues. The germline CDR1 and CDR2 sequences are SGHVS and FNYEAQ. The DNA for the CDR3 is TGTGCCAGCAGCTATGGAGCGGTAGCGGGGGGCCAAGAGACCCAGTACTTC. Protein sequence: CASSYGAVAGGQETQYF.

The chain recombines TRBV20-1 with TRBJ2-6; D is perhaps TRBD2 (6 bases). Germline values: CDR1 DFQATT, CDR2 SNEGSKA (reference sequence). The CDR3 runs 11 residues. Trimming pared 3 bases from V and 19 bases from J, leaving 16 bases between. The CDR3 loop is CSASWEAGSTF. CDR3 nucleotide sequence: TGCAGTGCTAGTTGGGAGGCCGGGAGCACTTTC.

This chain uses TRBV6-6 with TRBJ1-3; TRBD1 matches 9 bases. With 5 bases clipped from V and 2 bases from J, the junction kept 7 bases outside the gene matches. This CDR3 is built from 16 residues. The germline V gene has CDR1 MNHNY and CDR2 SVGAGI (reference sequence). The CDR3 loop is CASSNAGTGTGNTIYF. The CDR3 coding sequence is TGTGCCAGCAGTAATGCCGGGACAGGGACTGGAAACACCATATATTTT.

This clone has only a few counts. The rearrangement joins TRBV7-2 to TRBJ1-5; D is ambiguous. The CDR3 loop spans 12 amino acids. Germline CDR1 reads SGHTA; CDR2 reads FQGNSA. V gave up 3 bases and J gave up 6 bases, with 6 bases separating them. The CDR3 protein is CASSLGAQPQHF. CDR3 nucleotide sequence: TGTGCCAGCAGCTTGGGAGCTCAGCCCCAGCATTTT. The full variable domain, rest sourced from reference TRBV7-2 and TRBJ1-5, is GAGVSQSPSNKVTEKGKDVELRCDPISGHTALYWYRQSLGQGLEFLIYFQGNSAPDKSGLPSDRFSAERTGGSVSTLTIQRTQQEDSAVYLCASSLGAQPQHFGDGTRLSIL.